This passage covers 5 T cell receptor beta chains from one sample sequenced in a study of cytomegalovirus exposure and HLA in healthy donors. The PCR contained 60 Vbeta and 13 Jbeta primers. Sequencing was performed with immunoSEQ multiplex PCR; in TCRdb, only in-frame clones are kept and a portion is missing. The sample yields about 170,000 clones, about 75% seen once. Sequencing was carried out using PBMCs. These receptors came from a female donor in good health and CMV-seronegative.

The chain joins TRBV7-3 to TRBJ1-1; tentative D call: TRBD1 (5 bases). Per the germline V gene, CDR1 is SGHTA and CDR2 is FQGTGA. Between the trimmed V and J ends, which lost 2 bases and 3 bases, there was a span of 10 bases. This CDR3 contains 14 residues. The chain's CDR3 is CASSLDRTHTEAFF. The CDR3 bases are TGTGCCAGCAGCTTAGACAGAACACACACTGAAGCTTTCTTT.

V is TRBV5-1 and J is TRBJ1-2; TRBD1 might be the D (5 bases). Per germline, CDR1 SGHRS and CDR2 YFSETQ. The length of the CDR3 is 15 residues. V dropped 0 bases and J dropped 3 bases, with 12 bases sitting between them. The CDR3 region has the DNA TGCGCCAGCAGCTTGGGGGGGGTCGAGGACTATGGCTACACCTTC. It codes for CASSLGGVEDYGYTF.

This clone was seen more than once but under ten times. This chain links TRBV6-5 with TRBJ2-3, with TRBD2 as a possible D gene (7 bases). V lost 5 bases and J lost 6, with 18 bases in between. This CDR3 contains 15 residues. Germline V gene data show CDR1 as MNHEY and CDR2 as SVGAGI. The CDR3 loop is CASSPNRGGGDTQYF. The CDR3, as DNA: TGTGCCAGCAGTCCCAACAGAGGGGGAGGGGATACGCAGTATTTT.

The V and J genes are TRBV6-1 and TRBJ2-7; D is perhaps TRBD2 (7 bases). The CDR3 loop spans 14 amino acids. V dropped 10 bases and J dropped 1 base, with 17 bases sitting between them. Germline CDR1 is MNHNS and CDR2 is SASEGT. CDR3 protein: CAIRWGGQSYEQYF. In nucleotides, the CDR3 is TGTGCCATCCGGTGGGGGGGGCAGTCCTACGAGCAGTACTTC.

The chain links TRBV30 to TRBJ1-4; the match to TRBD1 covers 8 bases. The CDR3 is made up of 12 amino acids. The germline CDR1 and CDR2 sequences are GTSNPN and SVGIG (reference sequence). The CDR3 here is CAQGAVGEKLFF. In DNA form, the CDR3 reads TGTGCTCAGGGGGCTGTGGGCGAAAAACTGTTTTTT.